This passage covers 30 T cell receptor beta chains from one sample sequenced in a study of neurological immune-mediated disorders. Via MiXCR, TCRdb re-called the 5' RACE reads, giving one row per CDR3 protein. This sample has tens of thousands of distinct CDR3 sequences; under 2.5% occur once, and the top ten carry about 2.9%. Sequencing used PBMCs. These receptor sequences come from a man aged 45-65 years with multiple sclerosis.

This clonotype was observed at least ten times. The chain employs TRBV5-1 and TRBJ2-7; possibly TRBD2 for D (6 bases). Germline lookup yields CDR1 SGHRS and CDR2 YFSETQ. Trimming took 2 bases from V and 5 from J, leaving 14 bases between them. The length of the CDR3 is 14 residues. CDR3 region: CASSLDAGLDEQYF. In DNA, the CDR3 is TGCGCCAGCAGCTTAGACGCGGGGCTGGACGAGCAGTACTTC.

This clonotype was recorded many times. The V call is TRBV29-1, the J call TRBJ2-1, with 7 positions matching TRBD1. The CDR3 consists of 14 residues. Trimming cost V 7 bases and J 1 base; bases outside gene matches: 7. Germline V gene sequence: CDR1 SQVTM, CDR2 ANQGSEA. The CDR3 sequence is CSAQGQTSYNEQFF. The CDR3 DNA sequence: TGCAGCGCCCAGGGACAGACTTCCTACAATGAGCAGTTCTTC.

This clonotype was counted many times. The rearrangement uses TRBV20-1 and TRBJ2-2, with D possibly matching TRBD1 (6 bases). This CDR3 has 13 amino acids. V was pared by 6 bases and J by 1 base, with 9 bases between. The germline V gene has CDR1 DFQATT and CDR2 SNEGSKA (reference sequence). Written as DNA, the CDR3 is TGCAGTGCCCTACAGGGGAACACCGGGGAGCTGTTTTTT. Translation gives CSALQGNTGELFF.

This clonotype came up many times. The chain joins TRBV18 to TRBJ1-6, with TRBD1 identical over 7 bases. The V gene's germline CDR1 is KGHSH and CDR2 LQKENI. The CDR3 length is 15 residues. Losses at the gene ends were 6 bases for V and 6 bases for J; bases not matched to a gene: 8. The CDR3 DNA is TGTGCCAGCTCCGAGGACAGGTCGGGTAATTCACCCCTCCACTTT. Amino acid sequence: CASSEDRSGNSPLHF.

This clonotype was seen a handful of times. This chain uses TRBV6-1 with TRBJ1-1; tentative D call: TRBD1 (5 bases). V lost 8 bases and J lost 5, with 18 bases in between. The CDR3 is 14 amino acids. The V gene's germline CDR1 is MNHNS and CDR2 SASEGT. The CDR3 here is CASLTPGLGTEAFF. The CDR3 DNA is TGTGCCAGCCTTACACCAGGGCTGGGGACTGAAGCTTTCTTT.

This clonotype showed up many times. The CDR3 loop is CASSLASRNTEAFF. The CDR3 DNA sequence: TGTGCCAGCAGCTTAGCTTCTAGGAACACTGAAGCTTTCTTT. V and J are TRBV7-9 and TRBJ1-1; D is undetermined. CDR1 and CDR2 from the germline V gene are SEHNR and FQNEAQ (reference sequence). V lost 0 bases and J 1 base, leaving 6 bases between the germline ends. This CDR3 is built from 14 residues.

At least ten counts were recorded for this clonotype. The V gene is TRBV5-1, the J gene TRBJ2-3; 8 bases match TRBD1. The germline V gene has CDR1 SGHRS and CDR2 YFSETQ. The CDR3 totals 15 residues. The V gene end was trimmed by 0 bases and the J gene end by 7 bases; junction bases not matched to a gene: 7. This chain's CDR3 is CASSLAGTGGNTQYF. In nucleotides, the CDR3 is TGCGCCAGCAGCTTGGCCGGGACAGGCGGAAATACGCAGTATTTT.

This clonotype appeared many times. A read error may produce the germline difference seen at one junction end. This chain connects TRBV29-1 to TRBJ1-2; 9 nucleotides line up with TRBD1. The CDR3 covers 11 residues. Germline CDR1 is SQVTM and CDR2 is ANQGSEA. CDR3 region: CSVVPGQGFTF. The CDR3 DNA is TGCAGCGTTGTACCGGGACAGGGCTTCACCTTC.

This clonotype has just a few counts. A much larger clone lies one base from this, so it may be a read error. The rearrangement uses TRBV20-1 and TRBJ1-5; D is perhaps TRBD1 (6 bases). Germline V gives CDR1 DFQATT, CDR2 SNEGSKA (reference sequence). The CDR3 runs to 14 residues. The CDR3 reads CSARDLQGTGSQNF. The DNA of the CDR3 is TGCAGTGCTAGAGATCTCCAGGGGACTGGGTCCCAGAATTTT.

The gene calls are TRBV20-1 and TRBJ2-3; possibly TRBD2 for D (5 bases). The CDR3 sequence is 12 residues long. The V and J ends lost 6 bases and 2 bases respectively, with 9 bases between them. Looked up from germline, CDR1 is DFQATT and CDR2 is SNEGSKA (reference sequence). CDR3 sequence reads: CSAKDSTDTQYF. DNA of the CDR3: TGCAGTGCCAAGGACTCCACAGATACGCAGTATTTT.

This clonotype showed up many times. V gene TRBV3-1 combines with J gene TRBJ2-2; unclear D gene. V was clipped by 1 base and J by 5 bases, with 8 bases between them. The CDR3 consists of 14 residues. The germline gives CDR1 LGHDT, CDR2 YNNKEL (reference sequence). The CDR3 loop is CASSQGVGTGELFF. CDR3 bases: TGTGCCAGCAGCCAAGGAGTAGGGACCGGGGAGCTGTTTTTT.

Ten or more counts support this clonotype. The chain's CDR3 is CSAIGQGHDYGYTF. The CDR3 nucleotides are TGCAGTGCTATCGGACAGGGGCATGACTATGGCTACACCTTC. The chain joins TRBV20-1 to TRBJ1-2, with TRBD1 matching 9 bases. Germline values: CDR1 DFQATT, CDR2 SNEGSKA (reference sequence). CDR3 length: 14 residues. V was clipped by 4 bases and J by 3 bases; unmatched bases: 6.

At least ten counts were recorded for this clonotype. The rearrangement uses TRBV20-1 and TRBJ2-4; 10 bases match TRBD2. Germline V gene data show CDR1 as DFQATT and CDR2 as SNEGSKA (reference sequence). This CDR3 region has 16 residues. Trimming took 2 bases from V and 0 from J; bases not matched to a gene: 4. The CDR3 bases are TGCAGTGCTAGACTAGCGGGGGAGGAAGCCAAAAACATTCAGTACTTC. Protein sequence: CSARLAGEEAKNIQYF.

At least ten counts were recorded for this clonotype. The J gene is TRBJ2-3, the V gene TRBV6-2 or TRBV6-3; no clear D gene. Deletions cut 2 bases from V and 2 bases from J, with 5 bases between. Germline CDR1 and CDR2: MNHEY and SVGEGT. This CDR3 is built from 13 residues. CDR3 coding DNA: TGTGCCAGCAGTTACAGGGACACAGATACGCAGTATTTT. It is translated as CASSYRDTDTQYF.

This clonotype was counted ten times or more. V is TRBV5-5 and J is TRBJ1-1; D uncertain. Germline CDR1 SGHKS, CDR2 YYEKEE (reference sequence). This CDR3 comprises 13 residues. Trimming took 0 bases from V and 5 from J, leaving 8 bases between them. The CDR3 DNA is TGTGCCAGCAGCTTGGTGGGGAAGACTGAAGCTTTCTTT. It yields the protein CASSLVGKTEAFF.

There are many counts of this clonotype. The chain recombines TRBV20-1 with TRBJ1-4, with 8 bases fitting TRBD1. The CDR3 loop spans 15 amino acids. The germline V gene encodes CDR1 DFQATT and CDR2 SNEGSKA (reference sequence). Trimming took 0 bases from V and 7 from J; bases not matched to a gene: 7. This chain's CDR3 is CSARERTGPSEKLFF. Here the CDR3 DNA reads TGCAGTGCTAGAGAGAGGACAGGGCCTAGTGAAAAACTGTTTTTT.

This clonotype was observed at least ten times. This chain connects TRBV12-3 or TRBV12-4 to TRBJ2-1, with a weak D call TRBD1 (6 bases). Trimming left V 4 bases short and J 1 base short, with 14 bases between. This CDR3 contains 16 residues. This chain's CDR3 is CASSSVLGGSYNEQFF. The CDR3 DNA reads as TGTGCCAGCAGTTCCGTCCTAGGGGGATCCTACAATGAGCAGTTCTTC.

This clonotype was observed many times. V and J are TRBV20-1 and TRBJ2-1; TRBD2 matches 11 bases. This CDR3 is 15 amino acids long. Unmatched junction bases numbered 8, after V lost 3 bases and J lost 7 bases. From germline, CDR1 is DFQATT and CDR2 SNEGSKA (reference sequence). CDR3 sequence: CSASGWTSGLNEQFF. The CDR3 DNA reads TGCAGTGCTAGTGGTTGGACTAGCGGGCTAAATGAGCAGTTCTTC.

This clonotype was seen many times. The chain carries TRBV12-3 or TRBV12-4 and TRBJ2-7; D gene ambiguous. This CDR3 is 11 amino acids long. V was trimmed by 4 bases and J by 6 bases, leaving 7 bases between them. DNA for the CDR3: TGTGCCAGCAGTTCCTTCGTCGAGCAGTACTTC. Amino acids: CASSSFVEQYF.

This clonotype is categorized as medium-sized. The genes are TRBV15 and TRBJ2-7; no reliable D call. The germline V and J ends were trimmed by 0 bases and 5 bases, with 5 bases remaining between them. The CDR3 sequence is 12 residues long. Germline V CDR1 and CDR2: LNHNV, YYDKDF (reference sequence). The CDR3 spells CATSRDEDEQYF. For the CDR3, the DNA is TGTGCCACCAGCAGAGATGAGGACGAGCAGTACTTC. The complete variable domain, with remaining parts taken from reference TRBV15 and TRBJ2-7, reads DAMVIQNPRYQVTQFGKPVTLSCSQTLNHNVMYWYQQKSSQAPKLLFHYYDKDFNNEADTPDNFQSRRPNTSFCFLDIRSPGLGDTAMYLCATSRDEDEQYFGPGTRLTVT.

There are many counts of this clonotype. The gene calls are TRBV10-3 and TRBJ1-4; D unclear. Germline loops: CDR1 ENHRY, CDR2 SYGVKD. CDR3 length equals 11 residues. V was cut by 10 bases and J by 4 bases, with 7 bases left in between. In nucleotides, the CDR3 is TGTGCCACCGAAAGTAATGAAAAACTGTTTTTT. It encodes CATESNEKLFF.

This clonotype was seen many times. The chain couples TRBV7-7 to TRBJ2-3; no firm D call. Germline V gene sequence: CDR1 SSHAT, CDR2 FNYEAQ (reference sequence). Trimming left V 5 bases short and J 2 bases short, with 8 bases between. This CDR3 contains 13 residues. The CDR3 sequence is CASSPTDTDTQYF. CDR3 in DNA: TGTGCCAGCAGCCCGACCGACACAGATACGCAGTATTTT.

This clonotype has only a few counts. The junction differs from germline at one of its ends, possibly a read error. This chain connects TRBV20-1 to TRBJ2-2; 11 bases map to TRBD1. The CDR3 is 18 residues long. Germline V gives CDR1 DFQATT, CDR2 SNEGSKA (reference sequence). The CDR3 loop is CSAREDRGQGAKTGELFF. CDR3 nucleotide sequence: TGCAGTGCTAGAGAAGACCGTGGACAGGGGGCGAAAACCGGGGAGCTGTTTTTT.

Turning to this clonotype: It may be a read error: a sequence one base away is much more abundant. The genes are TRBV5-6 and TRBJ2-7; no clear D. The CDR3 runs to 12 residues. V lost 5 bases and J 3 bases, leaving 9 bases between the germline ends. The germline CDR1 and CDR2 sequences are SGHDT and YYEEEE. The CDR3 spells CASSPGFYEQYV. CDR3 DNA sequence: TGTGCCAGCAGTCCAGGCTTCTACGAGCAGTACGTC.

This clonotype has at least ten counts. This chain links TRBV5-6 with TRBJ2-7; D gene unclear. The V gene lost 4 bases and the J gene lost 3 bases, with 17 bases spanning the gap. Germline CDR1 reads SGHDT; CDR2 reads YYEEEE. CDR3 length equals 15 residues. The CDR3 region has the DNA TGTGCCAGCAGCCCACTCGGAAGGACCTACTACGAGCAGTACTTC. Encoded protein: CASSPLGRTYYEQYF.

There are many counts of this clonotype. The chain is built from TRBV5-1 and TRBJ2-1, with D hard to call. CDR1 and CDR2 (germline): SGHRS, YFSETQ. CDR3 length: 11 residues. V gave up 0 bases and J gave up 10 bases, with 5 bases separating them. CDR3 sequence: CASSLAWEQFF. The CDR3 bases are TGCGCCAGCAGCTTGGCCTGGGAGCAGTTCTTC.

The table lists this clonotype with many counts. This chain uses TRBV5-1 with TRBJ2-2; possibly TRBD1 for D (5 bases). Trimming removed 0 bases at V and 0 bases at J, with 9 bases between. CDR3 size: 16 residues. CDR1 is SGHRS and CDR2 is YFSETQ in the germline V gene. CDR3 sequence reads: CASSLAARANTGELFF. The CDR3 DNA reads TGCGCCAGCAGCTTGGCCGCCAGGGCGAACACCGGGGAGCTGTTTTTT. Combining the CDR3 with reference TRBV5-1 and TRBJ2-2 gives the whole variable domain KAGVTQTPRYLIKTRGQQVTLSCSPISGHRSVSWYQQTPGQGLQFLFEYFSETQRNKGNFPGRFSGRQFSNSRSEMNVSTLELGDSALYLCASSLAARANTGELFFGEGSRLTVL.

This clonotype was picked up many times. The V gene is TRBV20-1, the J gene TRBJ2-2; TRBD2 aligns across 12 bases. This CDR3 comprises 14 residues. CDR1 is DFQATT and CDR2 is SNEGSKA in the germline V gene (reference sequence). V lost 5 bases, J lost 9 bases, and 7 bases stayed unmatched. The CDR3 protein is CSAGQLAGGRELFF. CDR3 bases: TGCAGTGCTGGGCAACTAGCGGGGGGCAGGGAGCTGTTTTTT.

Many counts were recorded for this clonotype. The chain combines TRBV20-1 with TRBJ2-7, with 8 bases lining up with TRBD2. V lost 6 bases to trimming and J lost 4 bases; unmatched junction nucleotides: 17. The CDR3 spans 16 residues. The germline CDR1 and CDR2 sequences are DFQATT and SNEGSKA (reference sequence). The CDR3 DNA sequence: TGCAGTGCCCCTAACCCGGGGGGGACTAGTTCTTACGAGCAGTACTTC. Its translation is CSAPNPGGTSSYEQYF.

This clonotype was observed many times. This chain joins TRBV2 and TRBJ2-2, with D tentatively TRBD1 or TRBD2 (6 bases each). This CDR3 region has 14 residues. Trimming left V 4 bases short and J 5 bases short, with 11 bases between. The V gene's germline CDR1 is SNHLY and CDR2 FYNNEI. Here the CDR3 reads CASSAEGGTGELFF. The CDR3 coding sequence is TGTGCCAGCAGTGCTGAAGGGGGGACCGGGGAGCTGTTTTTT.